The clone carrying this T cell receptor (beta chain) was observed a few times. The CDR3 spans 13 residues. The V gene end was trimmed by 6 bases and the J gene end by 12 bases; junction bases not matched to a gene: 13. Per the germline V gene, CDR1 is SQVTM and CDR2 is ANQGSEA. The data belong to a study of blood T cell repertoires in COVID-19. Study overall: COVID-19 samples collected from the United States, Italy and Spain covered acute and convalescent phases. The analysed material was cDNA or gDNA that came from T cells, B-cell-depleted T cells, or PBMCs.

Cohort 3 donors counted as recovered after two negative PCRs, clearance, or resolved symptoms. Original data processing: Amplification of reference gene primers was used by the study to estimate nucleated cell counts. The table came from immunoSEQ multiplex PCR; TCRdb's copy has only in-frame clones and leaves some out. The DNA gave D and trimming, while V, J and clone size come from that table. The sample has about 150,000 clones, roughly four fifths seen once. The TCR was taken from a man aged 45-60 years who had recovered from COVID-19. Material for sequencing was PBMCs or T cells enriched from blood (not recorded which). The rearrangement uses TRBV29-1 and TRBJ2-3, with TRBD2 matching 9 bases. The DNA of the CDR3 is TGCAGCGTCAGAAGGACTAGCGAGGGCAATCAGTATTTT. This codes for CSVRRTSEGNQYF.